What follows describes a single TCR beta chain. The antigen remains undetermined. The sample belongs to a study of cytomegalovirus exposure and HLA in healthy donors. Findings and limits, study-wide: Sequencing had likely introduced a cluster of highly shared sequence variants as an artifact.

Amplification used 60 Vbeta primers and 13 Jbeta primers. TCRdb's copy holds only in-frame clones and misses some; the assay was immunoSEQ multiplex PCR. In the table there are approximately 150,000 clones, roughly 80% of which are singletons. This CDR3 comprises 14 residues. In germline, CDR1 is GTSNPN, CDR2 SVGIG (reference sequence). V trimming: 3 bases; J trimming: 0 bases; junction bases outside the gene matches: 4. This TCR came from a man aged 18 to 30 in good health and CMV-seropositive. The sample taken for sequencing was PBMCs. The chain combines TRBV30 with TRBJ1-1, with 7 positions matching TRBD1. The CDR3 here is CAWSTGDLNTEAFF. The CDR3 DNA reads as TGTGCCTGGAGCACAGGGGACCTGAACACTGAAGCTTTCTTT. The whole variable domain, filled in from reference TRBV30 and TRBJ1-1, reads SQTIHQWPATLVQPVGSPLSLECTVEGTSNPNLYWYRQAAGRGLQLLFYSVGIGQISSEVPQNLSASRPQDRQFILSSKKLLLSDSGFYLCAWSTGDLNTEAFFGQGTRLTVV.